Included here is one T cell receptor beta chain sequence, with context. Its specific antigen is unknown. No clone much larger than this one lies a single base away; base qualities are absent. This sample is part of a study of control samples from healthy donors and cancer patients (dated by TCRdb to between 2020 and 2021). Reading from cysteine to phenylalanine, the CDR3 counts 11 amino acids. Only the CDR3 DNA stays, 33 bases, in frame from base 1. CDR1 is given as SGDLS and CDR2 as YYNGEE, both from the germline V gene. The receptor library was made with the immunoSEQ multiplex PCR assay. Imported from immuneACCESS, the table was reduced by TCRdb to in-frame sequences with V and J called. These copies leave out some clones; in studies compared against another copy, an unresolved V gene accounts for under half, and the cause of the remainder is not known. The sample table lists about 89,000 clones, over 75% of them with a count of one. The ten largest make up approximately 2% of the sample.

The sequencing input was blood. This receptor was identified in a middle-aged woman in good health. This chain joins TRBV9 to TRBJ2-7, with 7 bases aligning to TRBD2. The CDR3 reads CASGTNYEQYF. The bases are TGTGCTTCGGGGACTAACTACGAGCAGTACTTC.